The T cell receptor beta chain under discussion was sequenced for a study of early T cells in non-severe SARS-CoV-2 infection. Study as a whole: Sequencing of unsorted whole blood was done on bulk RNA, leaving chains unpaired. Notes on the study in general: Matches to VDJdb favored anti-spike CD8 responses and missed private and CD4 specificities.

Attachment of unique molecular identifiers to individual cDNA molecules was performed. TCRdb called the 5' RACE reads again in MiXCR, with one record for every CDR3 protein. Among more than 25,000 distinct CDR3 sequences, about 5% were seen once, and the ten largest hold approximately 4.5%. In this sample, this clonotype turned up many times. What it binds is unknown. Sequencing was performed on whole blood. This TCR was recovered from an adult who was a healthcare worker with PCR-confirmed SARS-CoV-2 infection or an uninfected control (not recorded which).

CDR3 DNA sequence: TGTGCCAGCAGTTTAGTAGCTAGCGAGACGGATACGCAGTATTTT. Its protein is CASSLVASETDTQYF. The rearrangement joins TRBV28 to TRBJ2-3, with a tentative D call TRBD2 (6 bases). V dropped 2 bases and J dropped 6 bases, with 15 bases sitting between them. The CDR3 spans 15 residues. CDR1 is MDHEN, CDR2 SYDVKM, per germline.